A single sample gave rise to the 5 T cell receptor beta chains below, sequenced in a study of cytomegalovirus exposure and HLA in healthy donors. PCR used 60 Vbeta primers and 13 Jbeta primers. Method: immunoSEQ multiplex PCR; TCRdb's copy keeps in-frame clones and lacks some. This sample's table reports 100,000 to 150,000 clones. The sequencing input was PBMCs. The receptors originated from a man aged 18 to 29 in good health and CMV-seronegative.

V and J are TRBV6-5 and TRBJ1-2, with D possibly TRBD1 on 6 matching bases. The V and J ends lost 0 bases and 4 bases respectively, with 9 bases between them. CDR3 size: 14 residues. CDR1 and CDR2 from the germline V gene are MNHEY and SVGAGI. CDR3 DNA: TGTGCCAGCAGTTACTCGAACAGGGCCTATGGCTACACCTTC. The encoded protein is CASSYSNRAYGYTF.

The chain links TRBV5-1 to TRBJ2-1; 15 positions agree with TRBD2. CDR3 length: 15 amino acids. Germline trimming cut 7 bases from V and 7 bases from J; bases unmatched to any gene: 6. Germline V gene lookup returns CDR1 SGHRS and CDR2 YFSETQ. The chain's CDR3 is CASARTSGRENEQFF. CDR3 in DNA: TGCGCCAGCGCCCGGACTAGCGGGAGGGAGAATGAGCAGTTCTTC.

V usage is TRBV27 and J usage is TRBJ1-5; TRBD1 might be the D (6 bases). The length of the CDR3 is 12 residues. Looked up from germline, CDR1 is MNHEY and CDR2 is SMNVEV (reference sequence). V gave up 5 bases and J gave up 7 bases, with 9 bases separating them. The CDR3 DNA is TGTGCCAGCAGTAACAGGGTCCAGCCCCAGCATTTT. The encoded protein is CASSNRVQPQHF.

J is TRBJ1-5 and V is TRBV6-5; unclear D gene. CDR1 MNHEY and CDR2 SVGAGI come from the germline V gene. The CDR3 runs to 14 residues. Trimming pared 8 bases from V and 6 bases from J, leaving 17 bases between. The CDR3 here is CASGSYRDGQPQHF. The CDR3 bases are TGTGCCAGCGGAAGCTACAGAGACGGTCAGCCCCAGCATTTT.

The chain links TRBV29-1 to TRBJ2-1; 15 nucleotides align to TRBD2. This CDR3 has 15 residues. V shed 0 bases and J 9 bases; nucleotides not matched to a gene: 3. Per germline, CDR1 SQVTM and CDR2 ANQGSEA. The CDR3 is CSVEELGLAGGEQFF. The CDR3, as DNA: TGCAGCGTTGAAGAATTGGGACTAGCGGGAGGTGAGCAGTTCTTC.